This record covers a single T cell receptor (beta chain). The data derive from a study of blood T cell repertoires in COVID-19. Across the study: Both acute and convalescent COVID-19 samples were obtained from the United States, Italy and Spain. T cells, B-cell-depleted T cells, or PBMCs provided the cDNA or gDNA that served as material.

CDR1 and CDR2 from the germline V gene are MGHRA and YSYEKL. The CDR3 has 18 amino acids. V trimming: 2 bases; J trimming: 2 bases; junction bases outside the gene matches: 8. Using immunoSEQ multiplex PCR, the repertoire was profiled, and TCRdb retains in-frame clones only, with some absent. The table has around 300,000 clones, under 90% seen once. The sequenced sample was peripheral blood. The TCR sequence derives from a woman between 40 and 55 years old who had recovered from COVID-19. The chain has TRBV4-1 and TRBJ2-5; 13 nucleotides align to TRBD2. CDR3 in amino acids: CASSQKTSGRPQQETQYF. The CDR3 nucleotides are TGCGCCAGCAGCCAAAAGACTAGCGGGAGGCCCCAACAAGAGACCCAGTACTTC.